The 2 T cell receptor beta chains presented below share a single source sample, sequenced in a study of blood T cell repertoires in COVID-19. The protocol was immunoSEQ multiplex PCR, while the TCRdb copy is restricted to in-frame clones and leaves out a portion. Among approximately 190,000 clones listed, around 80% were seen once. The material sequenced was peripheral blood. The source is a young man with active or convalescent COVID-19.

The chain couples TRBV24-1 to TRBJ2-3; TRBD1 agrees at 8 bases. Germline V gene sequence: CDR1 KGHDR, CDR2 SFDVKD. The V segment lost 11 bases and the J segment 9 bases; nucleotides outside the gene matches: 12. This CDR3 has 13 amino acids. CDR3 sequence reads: CASTAGGLKTQYF. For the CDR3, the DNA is TGTGCCAGCACGGCAGGGGGCCTCAAAACGCAGTATTTT.

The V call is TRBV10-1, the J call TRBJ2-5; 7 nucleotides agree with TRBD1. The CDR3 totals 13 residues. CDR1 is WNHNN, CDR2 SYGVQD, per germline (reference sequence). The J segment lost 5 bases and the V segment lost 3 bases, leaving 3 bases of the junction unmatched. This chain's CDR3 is CASSEGGEETQYF. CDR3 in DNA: TGCGCCAGCAGTGAAGGGGGCGAGGAGACCCAGTACTTC.